This T cell receptor (beta chain) was captured by sequencing in a study of T cells in Graves' hyperthyroidism and ophthalmopathy. Study results and limitations: The model foresaw ophthalmopathy a median 6.5 months prior to onset. The majority of expanded thyroid clonotypes above 0.001 also appeared in blood.

RNA transcripts served as the template for amplifying TCR beta CDR3 regions. An initial round of RT-PCR targeting the TCR CDR3 relied on the HTBI primer set. MiXCR was run by TCRdb on the multiplex PCR reads, yielding one entry per CDR3 protein. Among about 580,000 distinct CDR3 sequences, roughly 13% were seen once, and the ten largest hold 5.8%. CDR1 SGHTA and CDR2 FQGNSA come from the germline V gene. CDR3 length: 13 residues. To note about this clonotype: Its target is unknown. The junction departs from germline at one end; a sequencing error may be responsible.

Diagnostic assessment was based on clinical symptoms, serum thyroxine and TRAb, thyroid ultrasound and orbital computed tomography. The sequence was collected from a woman under 40 with Graves' hyperthyroidism that later progressed to Graves' ophthalmopathy. Material for sequencing was blood. The V gene is TRBV7-2, the J gene TRBJ2-3, with unresolved D. The chain's CDR3 is CASSVDSADTQYF. The CDR3 region has the DNA TGCGCCAGCAGCGTAGACTCCGCAGATACGCAGTATTTT. The full variable domain, its missing parts supplied by reference TRBV7-2 and TRBJ2-3, is GAGVSQSPSNKVTEKGKDVELRCDPISGHTALYWYRQSLGQGLEFLIYFQGNSAPDKSGLPSDRFSAERTGGSVSTLTIQRTQQEDSAVYLCASSVDSADTQYFGPGTRLTVL.